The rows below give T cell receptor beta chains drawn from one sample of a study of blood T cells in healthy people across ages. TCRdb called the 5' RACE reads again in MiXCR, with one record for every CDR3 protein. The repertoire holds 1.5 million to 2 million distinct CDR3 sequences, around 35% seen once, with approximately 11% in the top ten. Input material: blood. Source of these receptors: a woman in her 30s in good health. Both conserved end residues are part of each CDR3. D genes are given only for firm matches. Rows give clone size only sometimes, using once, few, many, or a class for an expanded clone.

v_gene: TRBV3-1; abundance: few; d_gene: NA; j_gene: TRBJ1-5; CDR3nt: TGTGCCAGCAGCGACTCCCGGGACGGAGTATATAGCAATCAGCCCCAGCATTTT; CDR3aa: CASSDSRDGVYSNQPQHF
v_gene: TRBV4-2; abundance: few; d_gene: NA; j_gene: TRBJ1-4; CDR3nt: TGTGCCAGCAGCCCCGCGACGGGCGATTCTAATGAAAAACTGTTTTTT; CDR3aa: CASSPATGDSNEKLFF
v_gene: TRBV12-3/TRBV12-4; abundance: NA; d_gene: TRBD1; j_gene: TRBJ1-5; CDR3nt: TGTGCCAGCAGTCTCCTGACAGGGGGGAACACTCAGCCCCAGCATTTT; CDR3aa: CASSLLTGGNTQPQHF
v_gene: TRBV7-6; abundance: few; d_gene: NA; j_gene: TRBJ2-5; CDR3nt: TGTGCCACCCCCGGGATAGGCAGGACGTACCAAGAGACCCAGTACTTC; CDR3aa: CATPGIGRTYQETQYF
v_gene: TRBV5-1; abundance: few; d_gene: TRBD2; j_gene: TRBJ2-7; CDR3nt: TGCGCCAGCAGCTTGAAAACTAGCGGGACCTACGAGCAGTACTTC; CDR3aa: CASSLKTSGTYEQYF
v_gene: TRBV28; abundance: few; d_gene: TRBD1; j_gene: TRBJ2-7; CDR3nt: TGTGCCAGCTCCACCCAGGGGGCTCAAGGAAGGGAGCAGTACTTC; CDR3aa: CASSTQGAQGREQYF
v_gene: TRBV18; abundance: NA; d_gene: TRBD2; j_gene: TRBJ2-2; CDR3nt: TGTGCCAGCTCAGAGCGGGGGTTGAACACCGGGGAGCTGTTTTTT; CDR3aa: CASSERGLNTGELFF
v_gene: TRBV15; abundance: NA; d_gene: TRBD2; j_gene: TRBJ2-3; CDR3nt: TGTGCCACCAACCCCCAGCGGGGCCAGGGAGATACGCAGTATTTT; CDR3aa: CATNPQRGQGDTQYF
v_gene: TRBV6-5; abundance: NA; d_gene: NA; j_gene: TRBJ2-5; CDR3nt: TGTGCCAGCAGTTCCTACCGCACAGGGAGAGGAGAGACCCAGTACTTC; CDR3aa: CASSSYRTGRGETQYF
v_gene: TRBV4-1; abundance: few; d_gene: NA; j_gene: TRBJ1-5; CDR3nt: TGCGCCAGCAGCCGCCTGACAGGAGAAGATCAGCCCCAGCATTTT; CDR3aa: CASSRLTGEDQPQHF
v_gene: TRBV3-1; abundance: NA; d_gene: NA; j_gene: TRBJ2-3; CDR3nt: TGTGCCAGCAGCCGGACTACCGACAAGTATTTT; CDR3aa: CASSRTTDKYF
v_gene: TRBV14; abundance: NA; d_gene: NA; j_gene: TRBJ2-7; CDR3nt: TGTGCCAGCAGCCCCTGGGAACGCTACGAGCAGTACTTC; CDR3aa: CASSPWERYEQYF
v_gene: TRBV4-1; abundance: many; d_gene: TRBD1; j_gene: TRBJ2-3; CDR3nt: TGCGCCAGCAGCCAAGTGGCCCGGACAGGGGTGGGAGATACGCAGTATTTT; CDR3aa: CASSQVARTGVGDTQYF
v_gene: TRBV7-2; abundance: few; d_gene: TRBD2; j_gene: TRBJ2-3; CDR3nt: TGTGCCAGCAGCTGGGGGGGGACTCTTACAGATACGCAGTATTTT; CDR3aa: CASSWGGTLTDTQYF
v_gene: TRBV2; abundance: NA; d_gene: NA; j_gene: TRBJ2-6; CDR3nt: TGTGCCAGCAGTGTAGACTCTGGGGCCAACGTCCTGACTTTC; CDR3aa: CASSVDSGANVLTF
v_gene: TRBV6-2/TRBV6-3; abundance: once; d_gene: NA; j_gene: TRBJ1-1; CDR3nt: TGTGCCAGCAGTTACCCCGTCGGCAATCCCGCGGAAGCTTTCTTT; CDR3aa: CASSYPVGNPAEAFF
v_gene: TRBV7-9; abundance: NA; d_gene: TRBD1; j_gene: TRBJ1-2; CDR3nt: TGTGCCAGCAGACCCACCGGGACAGGAAGCTATGGCTACACCTTC; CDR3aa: CASRPTGTGSYGYTF
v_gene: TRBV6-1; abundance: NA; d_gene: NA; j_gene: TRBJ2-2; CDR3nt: TGTGCCAGCAGGATGGAATGGGGCGGGGAGCTGTTTTTT; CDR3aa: CASRMEWGGELFF
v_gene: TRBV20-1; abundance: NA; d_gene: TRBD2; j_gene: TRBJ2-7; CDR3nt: TGCAGTGTTCTACCGTCACTAGCGGGGGGGCCTGGCGAGCAGTACTTC; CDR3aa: CSVLPSLAGGPGEQYF
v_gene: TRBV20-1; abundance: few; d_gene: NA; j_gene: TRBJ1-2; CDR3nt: TGCAGTGCTACCCAGGGCTTGAGCTATGGCTACACCTTC; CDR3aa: CSATQGLSYGYTF
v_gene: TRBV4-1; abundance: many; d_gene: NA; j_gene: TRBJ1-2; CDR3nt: TGCGCCAGCAGCCAAGATTTGCAGAGGGGTCATGTCTATGGCTACACCTTC; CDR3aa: CASSQDLQRGHVYGYTF
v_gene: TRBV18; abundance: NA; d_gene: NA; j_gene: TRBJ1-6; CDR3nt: TGTGCCAGCTCACCGGCATCGGATTCACCCCTCCACTTT; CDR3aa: CASSPASDSPLHF
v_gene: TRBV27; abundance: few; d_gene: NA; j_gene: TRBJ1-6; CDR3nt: TGTGCCAGCACCCAACCAGGGGTTTCACCCCTCCACTTT; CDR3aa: CASTQPGVSPLHF
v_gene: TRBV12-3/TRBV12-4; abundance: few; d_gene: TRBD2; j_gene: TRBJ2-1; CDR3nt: TGTGCCAGCAGCACCCCTCCCGCGGGAGACTACAATGAGCAGTTCTTC; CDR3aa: CASSTPPAGDYNEQFF